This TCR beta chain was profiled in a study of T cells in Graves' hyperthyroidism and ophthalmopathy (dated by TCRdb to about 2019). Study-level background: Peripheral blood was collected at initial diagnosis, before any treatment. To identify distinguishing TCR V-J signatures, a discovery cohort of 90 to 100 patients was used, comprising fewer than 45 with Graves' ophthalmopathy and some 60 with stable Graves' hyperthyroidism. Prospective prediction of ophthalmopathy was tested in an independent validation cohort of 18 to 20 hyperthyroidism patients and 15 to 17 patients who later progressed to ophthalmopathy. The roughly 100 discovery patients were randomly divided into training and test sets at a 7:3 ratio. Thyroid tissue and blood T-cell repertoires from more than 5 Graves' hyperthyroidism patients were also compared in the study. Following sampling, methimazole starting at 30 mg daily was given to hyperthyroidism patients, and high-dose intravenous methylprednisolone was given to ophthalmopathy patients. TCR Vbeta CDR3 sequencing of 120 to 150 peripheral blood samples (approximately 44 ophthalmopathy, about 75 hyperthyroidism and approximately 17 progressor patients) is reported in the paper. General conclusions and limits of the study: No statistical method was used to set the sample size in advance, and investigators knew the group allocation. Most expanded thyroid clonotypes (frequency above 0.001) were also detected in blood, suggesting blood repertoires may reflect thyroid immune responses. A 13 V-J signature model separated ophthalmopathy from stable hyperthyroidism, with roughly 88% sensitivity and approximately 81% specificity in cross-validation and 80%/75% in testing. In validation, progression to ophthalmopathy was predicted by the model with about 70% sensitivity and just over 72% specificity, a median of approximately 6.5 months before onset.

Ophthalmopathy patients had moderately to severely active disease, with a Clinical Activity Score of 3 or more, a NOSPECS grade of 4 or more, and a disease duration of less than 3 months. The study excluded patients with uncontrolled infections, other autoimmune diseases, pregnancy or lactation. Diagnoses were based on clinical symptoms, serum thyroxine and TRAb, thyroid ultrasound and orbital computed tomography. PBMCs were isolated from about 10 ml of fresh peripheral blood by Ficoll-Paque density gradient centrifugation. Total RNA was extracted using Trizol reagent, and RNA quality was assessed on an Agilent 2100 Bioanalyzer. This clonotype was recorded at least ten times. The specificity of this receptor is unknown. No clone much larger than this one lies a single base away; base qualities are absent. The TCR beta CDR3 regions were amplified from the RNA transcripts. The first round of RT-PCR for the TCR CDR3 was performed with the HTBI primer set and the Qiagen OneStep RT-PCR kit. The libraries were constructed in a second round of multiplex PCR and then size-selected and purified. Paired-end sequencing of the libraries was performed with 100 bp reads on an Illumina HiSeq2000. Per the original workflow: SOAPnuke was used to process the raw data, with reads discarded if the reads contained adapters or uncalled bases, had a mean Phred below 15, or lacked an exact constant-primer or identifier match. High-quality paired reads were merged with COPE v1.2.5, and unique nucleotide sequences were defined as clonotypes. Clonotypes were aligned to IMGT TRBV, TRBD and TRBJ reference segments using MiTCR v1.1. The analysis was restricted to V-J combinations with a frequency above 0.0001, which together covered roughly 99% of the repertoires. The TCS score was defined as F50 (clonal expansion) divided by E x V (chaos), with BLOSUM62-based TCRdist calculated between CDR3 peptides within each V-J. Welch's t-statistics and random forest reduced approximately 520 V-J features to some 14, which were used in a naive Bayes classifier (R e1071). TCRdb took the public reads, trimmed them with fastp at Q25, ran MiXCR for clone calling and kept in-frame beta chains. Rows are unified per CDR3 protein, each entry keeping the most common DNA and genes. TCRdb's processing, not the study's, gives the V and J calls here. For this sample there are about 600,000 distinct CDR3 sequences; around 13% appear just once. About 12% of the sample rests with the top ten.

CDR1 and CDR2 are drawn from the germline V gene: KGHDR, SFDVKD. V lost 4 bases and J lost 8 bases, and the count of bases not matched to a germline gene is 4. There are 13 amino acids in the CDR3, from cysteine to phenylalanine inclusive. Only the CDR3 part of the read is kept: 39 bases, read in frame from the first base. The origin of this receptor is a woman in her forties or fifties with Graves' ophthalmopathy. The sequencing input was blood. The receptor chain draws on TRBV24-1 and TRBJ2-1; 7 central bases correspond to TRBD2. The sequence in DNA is TGTGCCACCAGTGACCAGACTAGCTATGAGCAGTTCTTC. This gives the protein CATSDQTSYEQFF.